What follows are 15 T cell receptor beta chains derived from one specimen sequenced in a study of Graves' ophthalmopathy and Graves' hyperthyroidism. Using RNA transcripts, the TCR beta CDR3 regions were amplified. The library came from an HTBI-primed first-round RT-PCR and a second-round multiplex PCR. TCRdb reprocessed the multiplex PCR reads via MiXCR and lists one record per CDR3 protein. The sample lists 740,000 or so distinct CDR3 sequences; 35% to 50% were seen once. Sequenced input: peripheral blood. Receptor source: an adult man with Graves' ophthalmopathy.

The genes are TRBV15 and TRBJ2-7; D ambiguous. CDR1 and CDR2 from the germline V gene are LNHNV and YYDKDF (reference sequence). This CDR3 region has 14 residues. V lost 10 bases, J lost 1 base, and 17 bases lay in between. This CDR3 reads CASSPRIRSYEQYF. Written as DNA, the CDR3 is TGTGCCAGCTCGCCACGGATCAGATCCTACGAGCAGTACTTC.

The gene calls are TRBV10-3 and TRBJ1-2, with D unclear. CDR1 and CDR2 (germline): ENHRY, SYGVKD. Deletions cut 3 bases from V and 3 bases from J, with 11 bases between. The CDR3 sequence is 14 residues long. CDR3 coding DNA: TGTGCCATCAGTGAAGCTCCAAGGGACTATGGCTACACCTTC. Translation gives CAISEAPRDYGYTF.

The J gene is TRBJ2-2, the V gene TRBV4-1; D is unclear. From germline, CDR1 is MGHRA and CDR2 YSYEKL. V lost 0 bases to trimming and J lost 1 base, with 9 bases between them. The length of the CDR3 is 16 residues. The CDR3 is CASSQDSRLNTGELFF. Here the CDR3 DNA reads TGCGCCAGCAGCCAAGATTCCAGACTGAACACCGGGGAGCTGTTTTTT.

J is TRBJ1-4 and V is TRBV7-6; D might be TRBD1 (6 bases). Trimming pared 4 bases from V and 8 bases from J, leaving 11 bases between. Germline CDR1 is SGHVS and CDR2 is FNYEAQ. The CDR3 is 13 amino acids. CDR3 amino acids: CASSYTQGEKLFF. DNA of the CDR3: TGTGCCAGCAGCTATACACAGGGAGAAAAACTGTTTTTT.

Details on this clonotype: One end of the junction fails to match germline, which may point to a read error. The chain carries TRBV7-9 and TRBJ2-2; TRBD1 aligns across 10 bases. Per germline, CDR1 SEHNR and CDR2 FQNEAQ (reference sequence). The CDR3 has 16 amino acids. CDR3 nucleotide sequence: TGTGCCAGCAGTCGGCCGGGACAGGGGAACACCGGGGAGCTGTCTTGG. Protein sequence: CASSRPGQGNTGELSW.

A single count supports this clonotype. The V and J genes are TRBV7-9 and TRBJ1-1; 8 nucleotides align to TRBD1. Germline V CDR1 and CDR2: SEHNR, FQNEAQ (reference sequence). The CDR3 has 13 residues. Losses at the gene ends were 5 bases for V and 8 bases for J; bases not matched to a gene: 7. The CDR3: CASSQERDREAFF. CDR3 in DNA: TGTGCCAGCAGCCAAGAGAGGGACAGGGAAGCTTTCTTT.

This clonotype was detected many times. The chain employs TRBV10-3 and TRBJ1-4, with D maybe TRBD1 (5 bases). Trimming took off 0 bases at V and 7 bases at J, with 12 bases between the two ends. This CDR3 spans 15 amino acids. The V gene's germline CDR1 is ENHRY and CDR2 SYGVKD. CDR3 coding DNA: TGTGCCATCAGTGAGTCGGGGCAAAGACGTGAAAAACTGTTTTTT. It translates to CAISESGQRREKLFF.

This clonotype showed up many times. V usage is TRBV2 and J usage is TRBJ2-5; D may correspond to TRBD1 or TRBD2 (5 bases each). CDR1 is SNHLY, CDR2 FYNNEI, per germline. The CDR3 totals 15 residues. V lost 6 bases to trimming and J lost 4 bases, with 18 bases between them. The CDR3, as DNA: TGTGCCAGCAGGGGAACAGGAGTCCGGGGAGAGACCCAGTACTTC. This translates into CASRGTGVRGETQYF.

This clonotype was seen at least ten times. The chain has TRBV12-3 or TRBV12-4 and TRBJ1-3; D unresolved. Trimming took off 5 bases at V and 1 base at J, with 9 bases between the two ends. The CDR3 is made up of 14 amino acids. CDR3 DNA sequence: TGTGCCAGCAGTCCCGAAGGATCTGGAAACACCATATATTTT. Its protein product is CASSPEGSGNTIYF.

Notes on this clonotype: One end of the junction is discordant with germline, which a read error may explain. The V gene is TRBV7-9, the J gene TRBJ2-5, with a tentative D call TRBD2 (5 bases). Per the germline V gene, CDR1 is SEHNR and CDR2 is FQNEAQ (reference sequence). The CDR3 is made up of 16 amino acids. The CDR3 DNA is TGCGCCAGCAGCCAAGAGCCTGACGGAGGTCAAGAGACCCAGTACTTC. It translates to CASSQEPDGGQETQYF.

This clonotype was observed a few times. V and J are TRBV29-1 and TRBJ1-4; D remains ambiguous. The CDR3 runs to 11 residues. CDR1 and CDR2 (germline): SQVTM, ANQGSEA. The CDR3 DNA reads TGCAGTGTCGGAGGGAATGAAAAACTGTTTTTT. Translated, it gives CSVGGNEKLFF.

This clonotype was found a few times. V gene TRBV29-1 combines with J gene TRBJ2-2; the match to TRBD1 covers 8 bases. This CDR3 comprises 15 residues. The V segment lost 1 base and the J segment 2 bases; nucleotides outside the gene matches: 3. CDR1 is SQVTM and CDR2 is ANQGSEA in the germline V gene. CDR3 region: CSVEGTGLNTGELFF. The CDR3 nucleotides read TGCAGCGTTGAAGGGACAGGGCTTAACACCGGGGAGCTGTTTTTT.

This chain joins TRBV20-1 and TRBJ1-2, with D possibly TRBD1 on 6 matching bases. Per germline, CDR1 DFQATT and CDR2 SNEGSKA (reference sequence). CDR3 length: 14 amino acids. V gave up 3 bases and J gave up 0 bases, with 11 bases separating them. The CDR3 DNA is TGCAGTGCTAGTAGGGACACCACTAACTATGGCTACACCTTC. This encodes CSASRDTTNYGYTF.

The chain links TRBV10-3 to TRBJ1-1, with a possible D match to TRBD1 (6 bases). The germline V gene has CDR1 ENHRY and CDR2 SYGVKD. This CDR3 spans 13 amino acids. The V and J ends lost 9 bases and 2 bases respectively, with 13 bases between them. The CDR3 nucleotides read TGTGCCATTCGGGACACCAGTAACACTGAAGCTTTCTTT. Amino acid sequence: CAIRDTSNTEAFF.

This clonotype was seen at least ten times. The genes are TRBV29-1 and TRBJ2-2; the D is unclear. The germline V gene has CDR1 SQVTM and CDR2 ANQGSEA. With 2 bases removed from V and 8 bases from J, the gap between germline ends came to 15 bases. CDR3 length: 14 amino acids. The CDR3 DNA reads TGCAGCGTTGAAATAGGCACGCTTGTGGGGGAGCTGTTTTTT. Translating it yields CSVEIGTLVGELFF.